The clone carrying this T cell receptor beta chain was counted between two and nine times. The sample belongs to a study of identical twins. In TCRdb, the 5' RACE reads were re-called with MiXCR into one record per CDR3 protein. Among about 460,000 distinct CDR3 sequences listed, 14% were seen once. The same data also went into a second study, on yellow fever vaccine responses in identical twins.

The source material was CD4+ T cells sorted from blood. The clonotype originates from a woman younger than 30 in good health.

The CDR3 protein is CASSQTGAVTDTQYF. The CDR3, as DNA: TGTGCCAGCAGCCAAACAGGGGCGGTTACAGATACGCAGTATTTT. The V gene is TRBV14, the J gene TRBJ2-3; TRBD1 aligns across 7 bases. V gave up 2 bases and J gave up 3 bases; unmatched junction bases: 5. Germline CDR1 and CDR2: SGHDN and FVKESK. The CDR3 sequence is 15 residues long.